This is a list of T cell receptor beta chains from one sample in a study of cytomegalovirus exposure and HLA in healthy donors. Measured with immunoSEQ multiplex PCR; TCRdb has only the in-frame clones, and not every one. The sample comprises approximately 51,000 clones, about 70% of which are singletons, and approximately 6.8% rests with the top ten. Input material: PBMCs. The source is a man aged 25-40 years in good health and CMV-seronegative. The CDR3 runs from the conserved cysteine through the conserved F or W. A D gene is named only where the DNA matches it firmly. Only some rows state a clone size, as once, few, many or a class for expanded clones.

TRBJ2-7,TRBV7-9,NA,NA,TGTGCCAGCAGCTCAACCTACGAGCAGTACTTC,CASSSTYEQYF
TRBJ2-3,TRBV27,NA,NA,TGTGCCAGCAGTTCTAAAGTGTCTTTTCCAGATACGCAGTATTTT,CASSSKVSFPDTQYF
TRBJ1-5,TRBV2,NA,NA,TGTGCCAGCAGTGTGGCAGATAAATCACAGCCCCAGCATTTT,CASSVADKSQPQHF
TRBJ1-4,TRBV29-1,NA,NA,TGCAGCGTTGAGCTGACAGATAATGAAAAACTGTTTTTT,CSVELTDNEKLFF
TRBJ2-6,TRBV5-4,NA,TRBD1,TGTGCCAGCAGGTCTGCCGGGACAGGGGGCTGGGCCAACGTCCTGACTTTC,CASRSAGTGGWANVLTF
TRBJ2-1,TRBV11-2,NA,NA,TGTGCCAGCAGCTTAGCGGGAGCCTACGGGCAGTTCTTC,CASSLAGAYGQFF
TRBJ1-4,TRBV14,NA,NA,TGTGCCAGCAGCCACCCGGGAGCAACTAATGAAAAACTGTTTTTT,CASSHPGATNEKLFF
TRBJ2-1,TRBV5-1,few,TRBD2,TGCGCCAGCATGGGGCTAGCGGTACGCAATGAGCAGTTCTTC,CASMGLAVRNEQFF
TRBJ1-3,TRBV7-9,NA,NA,TGTGCCAGCAGCTTAGTAGTCGGTACAGTTGGAAACACCATATATTTT,CASSLVVGTVGNTIYF
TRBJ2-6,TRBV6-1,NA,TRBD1,TGTGCCAGCAGTGTAAGACAGGGAAGTACTGGGGCCAACGTCCTGACTTTC,CASSVRQGSTGANVLTF
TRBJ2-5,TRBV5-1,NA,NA,TGCGCCAGCAGCTGGGGCACAGGGGGGGAAGAGACCCAGTACTTC,CASSWGTGGEETQYF
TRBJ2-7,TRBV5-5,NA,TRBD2,TGTGCCAGCAGCCGGGGACTAGCGGGCTACGAGCAGTACTTC,CASSRGLAGYEQYF
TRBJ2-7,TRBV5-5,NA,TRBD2,TGTGCCAGCAGCGCGGGACTAGCGAGGCACGAGCAGTACTTC,CASSAGLARHEQYF
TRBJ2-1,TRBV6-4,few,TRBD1,TGTGCCAGCAGTGTCGACAGGGTGGTCGTGAATGAGCAGTTCTTC,CASSVDRVVVNEQFF
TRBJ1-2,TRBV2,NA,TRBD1,TGTGCCAGCAGTGGGGGTGACAGGGAGGTTGGCTATGGCTACACCTTC,CASSGGDREVGYGYTF
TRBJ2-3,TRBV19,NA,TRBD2,TGTGCCAGTAGTAACCCACTAGCGGGAGGGTCAGATACGCAGTATTTT,CASSNPLAGGSDTQYF
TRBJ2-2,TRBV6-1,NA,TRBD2,TGTGCCAGCAGTGAAGTTAGCGGGAGCACCGGGGAGCTGTTTTTT,CASSEVSGSTGELFF
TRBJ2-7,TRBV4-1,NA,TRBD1,TGCGCCAGCAGCCAAGGAAGGGGGGACGGACAGGGCTCCTACGAGCAGTACTTC,CASSQGRGDGQGSYEQYF
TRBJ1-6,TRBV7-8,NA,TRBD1,TGTGCCAGCAGCCCCAGACAGGGGGCGAGGGATTCACCCCTCCACTTT,CASSPRQGARDSPLHF
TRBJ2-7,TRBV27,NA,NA,TGTGCCAGCAGTTTAAAGGCGGGCTCCAGCTCCTACGAGCAGTACTTC,CASSLKAGSSSYEQYF
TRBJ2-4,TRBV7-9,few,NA,TGTGCCAGCAGCGCGAGTCTGAACATTCAGTACTTC,CASSASLNIQYF
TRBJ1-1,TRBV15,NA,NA,TGTGCCACCAGCCCCAGACAGAGGAACACTGAAGCTTTCTTT,CATSPRQRNTEAFF
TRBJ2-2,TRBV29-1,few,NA,TGCAGCGTTGTGGCGGGAAACACCGGGGAGCTGTTTTTT,CSVVAGNTGELFF
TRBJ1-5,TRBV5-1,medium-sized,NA,TGCGCCAGCAGCTTTTGGACTTCTAGCAATCAGCCCCAGCATTTT,CASSFWTSSNQPQHF
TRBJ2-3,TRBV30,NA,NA,TGTGCCTGGAGTGTAAGGTTCGGGAGGCAGTATTTT,CAWSVRFGRQYF
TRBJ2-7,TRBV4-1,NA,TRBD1,TGCGCCAGCAGCCAGCTAGACAGGGGCCCATCCTACGAGCAGTACTTC,CASSQLDRGPSYEQYF
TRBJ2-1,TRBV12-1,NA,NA,TGTGCCTCGCGACTAGCGCGACCTGAGCAGTTCTTC,CASRLARPEQFF
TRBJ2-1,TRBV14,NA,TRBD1,TGTGCCAGCAGCCTAGGGGACAGGGGGTTTCAGGATGAGCAGTTCTTC,CASSLGDRGFQDEQFF
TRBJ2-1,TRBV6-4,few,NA,TGTGCCAGCGACTCTTCTCATTACAATGAGCAGTTCTTC,CASDSSHYNEQFF
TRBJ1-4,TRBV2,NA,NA,TGTGCCAGCAATCGGGTCGAAGGAAAACTGTTTTTT,CASNRVEGKLFF
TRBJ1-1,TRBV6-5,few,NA,TGTGCCAGCAGTTACGGAGGGGCGGGGGGCACTGAAGCTTTCTTT,CASSYGGAGGTEAFF
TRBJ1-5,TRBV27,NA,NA,TGTGCCAGCAGTGACTTCAGCCTCAATCAGCCCCAGCATTTT,CASSDFSLNQPQHF
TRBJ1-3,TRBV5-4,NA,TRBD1,TGTGCCAGCAGCTTGGACAGGGGATCAGGAAACACCATATATTTT,CASSLDRGSGNTIYF
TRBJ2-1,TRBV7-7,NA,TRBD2,TGTGCCAGCAGCTTAGATAGCGGGAGCTCCTACAATGAGCAGTTCTTC,CASSLDSGSSYNEQFF
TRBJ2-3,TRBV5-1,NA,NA,TGCGCCAGCAGCGCTTCAGGGTCAGATACGCAGTATTTT,CASSASGSDTQYF
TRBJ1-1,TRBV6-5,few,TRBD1,TGTGCCAGCAGTTCGTCGACAGGGGCAGGGACTGAAGCTTTCTTT,CASSSSTGAGTEAFF
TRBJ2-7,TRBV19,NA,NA,TGTGCCAGTAGTATGCCGGGACAACTCTACGAGCAGTACTTC,CASSMPGQLYEQYF
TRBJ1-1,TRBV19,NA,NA,TGTGCCAGTGAGGGGAACACTGAAGCTTTCTTT,CASEGNTEAFF
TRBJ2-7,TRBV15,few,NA,TGTGCCACCAGCAGAGGACAGCTACGGGAGCAGTACTTC,CATSRGQLREQYF
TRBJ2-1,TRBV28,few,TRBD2,TGTGCCAGCAGTTTTTCCGGGAGGACTTCCTACAATGAGCAGTTCTTC,CASSFSGRTSYNEQFF
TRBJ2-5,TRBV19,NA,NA,TGTGCCAGTAGTATCGGAGGGCGACAAGAGACCCAGTACTTC,CASSIGGRQETQYF
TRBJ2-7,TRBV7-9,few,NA,TGTGCCAGCAGCTTTTCAGGGGTCCGCGAGCAGTACTTC,CASSFSGVREQYF
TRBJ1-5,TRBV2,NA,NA,TGTGCCATCAGTGACGGTGACACGGAGGATCGGCAGCCCCAGCATTTT,CAISDGDTEDRQPQHF
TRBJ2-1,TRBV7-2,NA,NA,TGTGCCAGCAGCAAGACTATTTACAATGAGCAGTTCTTC,CASSKTIYNEQFF
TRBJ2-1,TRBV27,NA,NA,TGTGCCAGCACCATAGGCGGCCCGAGGGTCAATGAGCAGTTCTTC,CASTIGGPRVNEQFF
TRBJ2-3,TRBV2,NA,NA,TGTGCCAGCAGGACTCAAGCGGATACGCAGTATTTT,CASRTQADTQYF
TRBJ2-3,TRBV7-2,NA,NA,TGTGCCAGCAGCTTAGATCTAACTGACCCAGGCCCAGATACGCAGTATTTT,CASSLDLTDPGPDTQYF
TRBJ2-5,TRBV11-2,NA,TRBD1,TGTGCCAGCAGCTTAATAAAGGACAGGGCGCAAGAGACCCAGTACTTC,CASSLIKDRAQETQYF
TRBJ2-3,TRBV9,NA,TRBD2,TGTGCCAGCAGCGTGTGCCCTAGCGGGAGAACAGATACGCAGTATTTT,CASSVCPSGRTDTQYF
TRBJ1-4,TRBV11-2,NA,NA,TGTGCCAGCAGCTTAGGTGTCAGTAAAACTAATGAAAAACTGTTTTTT,CASSLGVSKTNEKLFF
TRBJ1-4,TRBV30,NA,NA,TGTGCCTGGTCTAGGACAGTAGCTGCAACTAATGAAAAACTGTTTTTT,CAWSRTVAATNEKLFF